This is a list of T cell receptor beta chains from one sample in a study of T cells and Merkel cell carcinoma outcomes. Clones were read by immunoSEQ multiplex PCR, and TCRdb kept only the in-frame ones, dropping some. The repertoire holds about 19,000 clones, more than 65% seen once, with approximately 3% in the top ten. Sample: tumor tissue from Merkel cell carcinoma. The receptors derive from a human donor with Merkel cell carcinoma. Each CDR3 is given with its conserved first and last residue. D genes are given only for firm matches.

j_gene: TRBJ2-3
v_gene: TRBV4-1
d_gene: NA
CDR3aa: CASSQSRGDTQYF

j_gene: TRBJ2-1
v_gene: TRBV7-3
d_gene: TRBD2
CDR3aa: CASSLMVAGGQFF

j_gene: TRBJ2-5
v_gene: TRBV6-5
d_gene: NA
CDR3aa: CASSYTGRETQYF

j_gene: TRBJ1-4
v_gene: TRBV28
d_gene: NA
CDR3aa: CASGTEKLFF

j_gene: TRBJ1-1
v_gene: TRBV6-1
d_gene: NA
CDR3aa: CASSGTREAFF

j_gene: TRBJ2-1
v_gene: TRBV27
d_gene: TRBD1
CDR3aa: CASSSGTGLSGNEQFF

j_gene: TRBJ2-5
v_gene: TRBV9
d_gene: TRBD2
CDR3aa: CASSVAGGRLQETQYF

j_gene: TRBJ1-1
v_gene: TRBV6-1
d_gene: NA
CDR3aa: CASSENRVFKAFF

j_gene: TRBJ2-1
v_gene: TRBV11-2
d_gene: NA
CDR3aa: CASSLAQANEQFF

j_gene: TRBJ1-1
v_gene: TRBV28
d_gene: NA
CDR3aa: CASTYGGGNTEAFF

j_gene: TRBJ2-5
v_gene: TRBV27
d_gene: NA
CDR3aa: CASSSWERETQYF

j_gene: TRBJ2-6
v_gene: TRBV2
d_gene: NA
CDR3aa: CAIGQGSPSGANVLTF

j_gene: TRBJ2-1
v_gene: TRBV6-1
d_gene: NA
CDR3aa: CASSEGYYSYNEQFF

j_gene: TRBJ1-2
v_gene: TRBV5-4
d_gene: TRBD1
CDR3aa: CASSSGQGALGYTF

j_gene: TRBJ1-4
v_gene: TRBV7-2
d_gene: NA
CDR3aa: CASSFAPGMVNEKLFF